This T cell receptor delta chain originates from a study of Vδ1+ human thymocytes. Study-wide points: Highly polyclonal TRG and TRD repertoires with Gaussian CDR3 length distributions appeared in thymus. Despite high sort purity, around 19% of thymic T cell receptor delta sequences were Vdelta2.

The CDR3 has 19 amino acids. Losses at the gene ends were 5 bases for V and 2 bases for J; bases not matched to a gene: 16. From germline, CDR1 is TSWWSYY and CDR2 QGS. This clone has more than one count but fewer than ten. The antigen is unknown. The sorted cells were CD3+ Vdelta1+ Vdelta2- thymocytes from alphabeta-depleted thymus. The template was reverse-transcribed extracted RNA. CDR3 amplicons came from multiplex PCR with pooled V-gene forward and constant-region reverse primers. TCRdb repeated clone calling on the multiplex PCR reads with CATT. The table lists under 30,000 delta-chain clones, 6.5% to 8% of them singletons.

Input material: Vdelta1+ gamma-delta thymocytes from the thymus. The subset was: FACS-sorted CD3+ TCRalphabeta- TCRVdelta1+ TCRVdelta2- thymocytes. The chain is built from TRDV1 and TRDJ1, with 11 bases matching TRDD3. This TCR came from a girl in the first two years of life who had congenital heart surgery. The CDR3: CALGPRRSEHWGITDKLIF. The DNA of the CDR3 is TGTGCTCTTGGGCCAAGGAGGTCGGAGCACTGGGGGATAACCGATAAACTCATCTTT.